This T cell receptor beta chain was observed in a study of blood T cells in healthy people across ages. The study's findings and limits: Naive T cell percentage by flow cytometry tracked strongly with beta diversity.

With a J-beta primer mix and a sample-barcoded 5' primer, a second PCR ran about 7 to 12 cycles. One entry per CDR3 protein, called by TCRdb with MiXCR from the 5' RACE reads. The profile shows under 2,000,000 distinct CDR3 sequences, around 48% of them singletons. Germline values: CDR1 SGHAT, CDR2 FQNNGV. The V and J ends lost 2 bases and 6 bases, in that order; junction bases with no gene match: 4. The CDR3 totals 15 residues. As to this clonotype: Antigen unknown.

V usage is TRBV11-2 and J usage is TRBJ2-7; 13 nucleotides agree with TRBD2. This clonotype was sampled from a woman between 40 and 55 years old in good health. The source material was blood. The CDR3 DNA reads TGTGCCAGCAGCTTAATAACTAGCGGGGGGGTCGAGCAGTACTTC. This encodes CASSLITSGGVEQYF.